This T cell receptor beta chain is drawn from a study of blood T cell repertoires in COVID-19 (dated by TCRdb to the early 2020s). About the investigation overall: Collaborator samples came from the United States, Italy and Spain and covered acute and convalescent phases of COVID-19. The material from the prospective study consisted of cDNA or gDNA derived from T cells, B-cell-depleted T cells, or PBMCs. Subjects who had been exposed to COVID-19, were actively infected with it, or had recovered from it provided the deeply sampled blood TCRbeta repertoires that made up the dataset. The repertoires were released in a freely available public database intended as a resource for research on the immune response to SARS-CoV-2. Samples were obtained from the ongoing ImmuneRACE study (first 160 participants) and from 950 to 1,500 subjects provided by 6 global collaborators. A de-identified subject ID, COVID-19 status, age in years and sex were almost always included in the sample metadata. HLA class I and class II types, where available, came from metadata supplied by the sample provider rather than from assay-based typing. General conclusions and limits of the study: Clinical and demographic metadata were provided uncurated, with the amount varying by source and participant.

Germline trimming: 5 bases from V, 6 bases from J; junction bases outside gene matches: 6. CDR1 and CDR2 are drawn from the germline V gene: SGHTA, FQGNSA. From the cysteine up to the phenylalanine, the CDR3 has a length of 14 residues. The CDR3 DNA has 42 bases and is translated from base 1. Each collaborating institution followed its own protocols to collect whole blood in K2EDTA tubes. For TCRbeta analysis, collaborators shipped samples in one of three forms: frozen whole blood, isolated PBMCs, or DNA extracted from either of those sample types. Concerning this clone: The antigen it binds to is not known. No base quality values were provided; no much bigger clone lies one nucleotide off.

TCRbeta CDR3 regions were amplified from genomic DNA by means of the immunoSEQ Assay, a bias-controlled multiplex PCR. From the authors' description of their analysis: The number of nucleated cells in each sample was estimated from the amplification of reference gene primers within the assay. Sequence reads were collapsed and filtered to measure the absolute abundance of every unique TCRbeta CDR3 rearrangement. For each sample, productive Simpson clonality was calculated by taking the square root of Simpson's diversity index across productive rearrangements. Not all clones reach the TCRdb copy of this immuneACCESS table, which keeps in-frame sequences only. Checked studies attribute under half of the gap to unresolved V genes and leave the rest unexplained. Clone size and V and J calls were adopted from that table, with D and trimming inferred from the DNA. The sample has 100,000 to 150,000 clones on record, 81% of them singletons. 3.8% of the sample goes to the ten largest clones.

The receptor was isolated from a woman aged 50 to 60 with acute or convalescent COVID-19. Recombination linked TRBV7-2 to TRBJ1-5, and 8 bases in between align with TRBD1. The sequenced material came from peripheral blood. The DNA sequence follows: TGTGCCAGCAGCCCAGGGACAGGCGTTCAGCCCCAGCATTTT. This sequence encodes CASSPGTGVQPQHF. Beyond the CDR3, the reference TRBV7-2 and TRBJ1-5 genes provide the residues; the full variable domain reads: GAGVSQSPSNKVTEKGKDVELRCDPISGHTALYWYRQSLGQGLEFLIYFQGNSAPDKSGLPSDRFSAERTGGSVSTLTIQRTQQEDSAVYLCASSPGTGVQPQHFGDGTRLSIL.